This TCR beta chain derives from a study of cytomegalovirus exposure and HLA in healthy donors. The study, taken as a whole, reports: While the bulk of TCR sequences proved rare, some public TCRs turned up in many donors. High specificity and sensitivity for cytomegalovirus status were reported for the classifier. In a later analysis, HLA-associated TCR beta chains were more clonally expanded than equally common others.

Among the donors, all were healthy bone marrow donors. A single count supports this clone. Its specificity is unknown. The primer mix had 60 Vbeta and 13 Jbeta primers. Only in-frame clones appear in the TCRdb table, and some are missing; sequencing was by immunoSEQ multiplex PCR. This sample carries more than 85,000 clones, more than 65% of them seen once, and the ten largest clones take approximately 3%. This CDR3 comprises 15 residues. The trim removed 4 bases at V and 4 bases at J, leaving 9 bases unmatched. Germline loops: CDR1 SGDLS, CDR2 YYNGEE. The receptor was derived from a man younger than 40 in good health and CMV-seronegative. V and J are TRBV9 and TRBJ2-3, with 7 bases aligning to TRBD1. Sequenced input: PBMCs. Here the CDR3 reads CASSSERGRADTQYF. The CDR3 coding sequence is TGTGCCAGCAGCTCAGAAAGGGGGCGCGCAGATACGCAGTATTTT.